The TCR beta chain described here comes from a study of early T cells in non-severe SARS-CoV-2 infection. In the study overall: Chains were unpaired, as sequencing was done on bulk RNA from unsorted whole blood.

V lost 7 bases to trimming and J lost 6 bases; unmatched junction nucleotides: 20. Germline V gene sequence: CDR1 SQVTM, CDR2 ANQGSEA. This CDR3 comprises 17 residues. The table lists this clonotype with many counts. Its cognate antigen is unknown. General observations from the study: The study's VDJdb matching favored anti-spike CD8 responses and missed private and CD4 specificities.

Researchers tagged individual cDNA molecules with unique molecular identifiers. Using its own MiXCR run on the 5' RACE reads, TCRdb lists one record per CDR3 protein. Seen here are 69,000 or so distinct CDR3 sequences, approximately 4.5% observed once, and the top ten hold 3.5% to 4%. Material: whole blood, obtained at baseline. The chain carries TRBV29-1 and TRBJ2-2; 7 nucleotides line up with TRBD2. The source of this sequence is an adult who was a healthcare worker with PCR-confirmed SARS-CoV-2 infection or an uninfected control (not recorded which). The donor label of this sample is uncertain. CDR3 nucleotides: TGCAGCGCGCCCACCCCGGTTGGCGGGGGAACACCCGGGGAGCTGTTTTTT. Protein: CSAPTPVGGGTPGELFF.